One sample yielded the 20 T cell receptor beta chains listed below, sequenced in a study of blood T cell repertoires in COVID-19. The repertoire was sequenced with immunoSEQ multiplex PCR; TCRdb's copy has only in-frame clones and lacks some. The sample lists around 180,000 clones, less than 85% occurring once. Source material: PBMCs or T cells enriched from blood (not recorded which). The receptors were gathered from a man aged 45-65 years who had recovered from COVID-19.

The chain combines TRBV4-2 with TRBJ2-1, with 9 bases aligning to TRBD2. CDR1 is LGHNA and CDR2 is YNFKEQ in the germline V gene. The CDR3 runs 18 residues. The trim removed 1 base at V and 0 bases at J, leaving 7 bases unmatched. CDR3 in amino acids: CASSQVFGGGGSYNEQFF. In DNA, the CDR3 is TGTGCCAGCAGCCAAGTTTTCGGCGGGGGGGGCTCCTACAATGAGCAGTTCTTC.

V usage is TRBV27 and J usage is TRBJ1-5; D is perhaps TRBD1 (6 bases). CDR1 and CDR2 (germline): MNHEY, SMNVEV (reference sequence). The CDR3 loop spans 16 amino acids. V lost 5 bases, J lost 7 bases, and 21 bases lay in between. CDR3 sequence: CASSNENMGGRQPQHF. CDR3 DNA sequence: TGTGCCAGCAGTAACGAAAATATGGGGGGGCGCCAGCCCCAGCATTTT.

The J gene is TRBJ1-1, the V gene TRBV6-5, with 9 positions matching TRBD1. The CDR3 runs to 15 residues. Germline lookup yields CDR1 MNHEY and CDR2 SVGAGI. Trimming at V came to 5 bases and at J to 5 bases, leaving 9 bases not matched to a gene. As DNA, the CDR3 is TGTGCCAGCAGTACACTGACAGGGGGGTGGACTGAAGCTTTCTTT. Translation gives CASSTLTGGWTEAFF.

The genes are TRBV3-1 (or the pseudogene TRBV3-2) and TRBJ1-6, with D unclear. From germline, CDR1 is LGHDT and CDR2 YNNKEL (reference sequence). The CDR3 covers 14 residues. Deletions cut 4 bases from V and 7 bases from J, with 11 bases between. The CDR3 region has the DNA TGTGCCAGCAGCCCTAAAGCCGAGAATTCACCCCTCCACTTT. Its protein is CASSPKAENSPLHF.

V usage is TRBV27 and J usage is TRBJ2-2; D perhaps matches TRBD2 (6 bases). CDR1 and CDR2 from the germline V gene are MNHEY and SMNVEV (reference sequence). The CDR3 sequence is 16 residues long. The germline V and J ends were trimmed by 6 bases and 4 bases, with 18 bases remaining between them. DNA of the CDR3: TGTGCCAGCAGCTCAGGACTCGGAGGGAGCACCGGGGAGCTGTTTTTT. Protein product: CASSSGLGGSTGELFF.

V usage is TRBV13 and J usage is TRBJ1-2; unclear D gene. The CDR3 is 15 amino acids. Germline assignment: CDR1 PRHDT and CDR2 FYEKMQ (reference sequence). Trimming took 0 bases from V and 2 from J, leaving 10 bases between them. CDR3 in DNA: TGTGCCAGCAGCTTAGGGGGCAGTCCCAACTATGGCTACACCTTC. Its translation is CASSLGGSPNYGYTF.

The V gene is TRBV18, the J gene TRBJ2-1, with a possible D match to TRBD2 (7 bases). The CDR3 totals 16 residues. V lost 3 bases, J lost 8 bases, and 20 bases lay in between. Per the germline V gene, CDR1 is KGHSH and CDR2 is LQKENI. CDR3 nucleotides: TGTGCCAGCTCACCGACGGCCCGGGGGGCGCGATATGAGCAGTTCTTC. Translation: CASSPTARGARYEQFF.

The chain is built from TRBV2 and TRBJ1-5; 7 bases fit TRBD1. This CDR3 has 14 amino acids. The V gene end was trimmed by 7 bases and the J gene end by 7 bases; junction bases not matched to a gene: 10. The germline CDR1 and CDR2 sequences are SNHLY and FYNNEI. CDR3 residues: CASTNQGGGQPQHF. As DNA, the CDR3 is TGTGCCAGCACCAATCAGGGGGGAGGACAGCCCCAGCATTTT.

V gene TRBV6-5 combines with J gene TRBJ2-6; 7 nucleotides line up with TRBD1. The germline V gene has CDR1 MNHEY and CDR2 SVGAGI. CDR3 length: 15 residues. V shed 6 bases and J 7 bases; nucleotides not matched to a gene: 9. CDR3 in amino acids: CASSRRGNEANVLTF. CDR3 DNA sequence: TGTGCCAGCAGCCGCAGGGGGAATGAAGCCAACGTCCTGACTTTC.

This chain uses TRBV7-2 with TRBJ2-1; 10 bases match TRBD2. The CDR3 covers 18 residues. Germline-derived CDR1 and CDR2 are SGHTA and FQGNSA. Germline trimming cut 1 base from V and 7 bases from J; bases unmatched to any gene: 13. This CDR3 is CASSLGFQRGGPSNEQFF. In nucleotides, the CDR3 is TGTGCCAGCAGCTTAGGGTTCCAGCGGGGGGGCCCCAGTAATGAGCAGTTCTTC.

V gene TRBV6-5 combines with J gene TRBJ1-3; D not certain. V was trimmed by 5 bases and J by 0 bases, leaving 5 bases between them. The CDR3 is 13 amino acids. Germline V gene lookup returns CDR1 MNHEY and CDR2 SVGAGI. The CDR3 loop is CASSLYSGNTIYF. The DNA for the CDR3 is TGTGCCAGCAGTCTATACTCTGGAAACACCATATATTTT.

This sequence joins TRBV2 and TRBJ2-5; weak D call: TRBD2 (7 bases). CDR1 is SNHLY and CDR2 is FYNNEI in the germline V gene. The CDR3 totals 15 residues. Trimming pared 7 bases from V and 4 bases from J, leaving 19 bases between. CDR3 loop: CASTLGGGPRETQYF. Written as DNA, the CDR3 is TGTGCCAGCACATTAGGGGGGGGCCCCCGAGAGACCCAGTACTTC.

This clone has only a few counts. The CDR3 reads CASSQERGVSTEAFF. The CDR3 DNA reads as TGCGCCAGCAGCCAAGAGCGGGGGGTCTCCACTGAAGCTTTCTTT. The chain employs TRBV4-1 and TRBJ1-1, with D possibly matching TRBD1 (5 bases). The CDR3 is made up of 15 amino acids. Trimming removed 0 bases at V and 4 bases at J, with 12 bases between. Germline CDR1 is MGHRA and CDR2 is YSYEKL.

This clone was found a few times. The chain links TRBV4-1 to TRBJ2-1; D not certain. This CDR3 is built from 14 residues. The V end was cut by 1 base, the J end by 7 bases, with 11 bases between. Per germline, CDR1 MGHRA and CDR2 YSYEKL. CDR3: CASSQGLRNNEQFF. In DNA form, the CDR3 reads TGCGCCAGCAGCCAAGGGCTGAGGAATAATGAGCAGTTCTTC.

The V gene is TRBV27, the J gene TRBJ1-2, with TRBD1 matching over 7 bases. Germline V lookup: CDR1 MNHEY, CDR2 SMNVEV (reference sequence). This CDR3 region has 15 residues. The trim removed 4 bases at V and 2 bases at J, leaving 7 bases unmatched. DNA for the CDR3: TGTGCCAGCAGTTCCCGGGACAGATTGAACTATGGCTACACCTTC. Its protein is CASSSRDRLNYGYTF.

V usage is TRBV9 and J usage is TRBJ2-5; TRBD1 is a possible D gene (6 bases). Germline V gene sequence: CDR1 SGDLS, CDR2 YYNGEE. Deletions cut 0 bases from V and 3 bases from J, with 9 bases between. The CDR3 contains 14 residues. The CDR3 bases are TGTGCCAGCAGCGTAGACGCAGGGGAAGAGACCCAGTACTTC. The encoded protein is CASSVDAGEETQYF.

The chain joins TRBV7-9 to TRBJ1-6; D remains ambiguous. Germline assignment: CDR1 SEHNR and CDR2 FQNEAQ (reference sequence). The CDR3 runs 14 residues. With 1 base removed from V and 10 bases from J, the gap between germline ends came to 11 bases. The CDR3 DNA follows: TGTGCCAGCAGCTTAGAGGGAGGAGGATCACCCCTCCACTTT. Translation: CASSLEGGGSPLHF.

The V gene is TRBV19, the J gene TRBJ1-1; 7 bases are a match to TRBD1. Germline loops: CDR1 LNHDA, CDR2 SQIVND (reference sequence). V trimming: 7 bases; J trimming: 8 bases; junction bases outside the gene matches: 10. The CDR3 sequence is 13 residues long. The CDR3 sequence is CASIPHPGGEAFF. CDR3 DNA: TGTGCCAGTATTCCTCACCCAGGGGGGGAAGCTTTCTTT.

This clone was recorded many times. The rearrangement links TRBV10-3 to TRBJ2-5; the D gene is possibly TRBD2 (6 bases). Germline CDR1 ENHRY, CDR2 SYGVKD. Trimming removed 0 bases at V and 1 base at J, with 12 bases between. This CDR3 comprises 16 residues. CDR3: CAISESEGPGQETQYF. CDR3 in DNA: TGTGCCATCAGTGAGTCGGAGGGGCCCGGCCAAGAGACCCAGTACTTC.

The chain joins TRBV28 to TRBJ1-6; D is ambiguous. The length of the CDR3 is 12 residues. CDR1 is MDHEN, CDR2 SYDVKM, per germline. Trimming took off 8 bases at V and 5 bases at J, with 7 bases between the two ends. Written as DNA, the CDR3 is TGTGCCAGCGGGCCGAATAATTCACCCCTCCACTTT. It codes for CASGPNNSPLHF.